These 10 T cell receptor beta chains came from one sample sequenced in a study of human T cells and chemical hapten exposure. Each CDR3 protein gets one entry after TCRdb re-called the RACE reads with MiXCR. The sample lists 300,000 to 450,000 distinct CDR3 sequences; 4.5% to 5.5% were seen once. Time point defined: pre-sensitization, week 0. Sample treatment: therapeutic diphenylcyclopropenone sensitization with weekly scalp DPC. The input for sequencing was whole blood, taken in connection with sensitization to the hapten diphenylcyclopropenone (DPC). These receptors all come from a woman in her 50s with alopecia areata. Some clones in this sample may be carry-over from other donors' samples.

This clonotype was detected ten times or more. The V call is TRBV20-1, the J call TRBJ2-3, with D hard to call. CDR1 DFQATT and CDR2 SNEGSKA come from the germline V gene (reference sequence). Trimming pared 6 bases from V and 6 bases from J, leaving 28 bases between. The CDR3 is 17 residues long. This CDR3 reads CSAKILTVKGTQDTQYF. The CDR3 nucleotides read TGCAGTGCCAAGATCCTCACAGTTAAAGGAACCCAGGATACGCAGTATTTT.

This sequence joins TRBV29-1 and TRBJ1-1, with unresolved D. Trimming pared 7 bases from V and 4 bases from J, leaving 13 bases between. The CDR3 runs 12 residues. The germline gives CDR1 SQVTM, CDR2 ANQGSEA. The CDR3 nucleotides read TGCAGCGCAAGGGAAGGGAGCACTGAAGCTTTCTTT. Translation gives CSAREGSTEAFF.

The table lists this clonotype with many counts. This chain joins TRBV6-5 and TRBJ2-7, with D unresolved. V was clipped by 7 bases and J by 2 bases, with 15 bases between them. This CDR3 is 14 amino acids long. Per germline, CDR1 MNHEY and CDR2 SVGAGI. CDR3 bases: TGTGCCAGCACTACCAACCACGGTACCTACGAGCAGTACTTC. This sequence encodes CASTTNHGTYEQYF.

This clonotype was recorded a few times. V usage is TRBV7-2 and J usage is TRBJ1-3; unclear D gene. The CDR3 sequence is 16 residues long. Germline CDR1 is SGHTA and CDR2 is FQGNSA. Between the trimmed V and J ends, which lost 4 bases and 0 bases, there was a span of 13 bases. CDR3 DNA: TGTGCCAGCAGCTCCCTTTCGGATTCCTCTGGAAACACCATATATTTT. Its protein product is CASSSLSDSSGNTIYF.

In its sample, this clonotype was seen many times. The J gene is TRBJ2-6, the V gene TRBV15; the D call may be TRBD1 or TRBD2 (5 bases each). The germline CDR1 and CDR2 sequences are LNHNV and YYDKDF (reference sequence). Trimming removed 0 bases from V and 0 bases from J, with 15 bases in between. CDR3 size: 19 residues. The CDR3 DNA reads TGTGCCACCAGCAGAGATCCCCCTCGAGGGGTCTCTGGGGCCAACGTCCTGACTTTC. Encoded protein: CATSRDPPRGVSGANVLTF.

This clonotype was seen repeatedly, ten times or more. This chain connects TRBV5-1 to TRBJ2-7, with 8 positions matching TRBD2. The CDR3 sequence is 17 residues long. J lost 2 bases, V lost 0 bases, and 10 bases had no gene match. CDR1 SGHRS and CDR2 YFSETQ come from the germline V gene. In DNA, the CDR3 is TGCGCCAGCAGCTTGGAGGTTAGCGGGATCCCTACCTACGAGCAGTACTTC. It codes for CASSLEVSGIPTYEQYF.

Only a few counts were recorded for this clonotype. This CDR3 is CASSYDGSLSSGNTIYF. CDR3 sequence (DNA): TGTGCCAGCAGTTACGATGGTTCCCTGAGCTCTGGAAACACCATATATTTT. This chain joins TRBV6-5 and TRBJ1-3, with D unclear. The germline V and J ends were trimmed by 2 bases and 0 bases, with 14 bases remaining between them. The CDR3 contains 17 residues. Germline V lookup: CDR1 MNHEY, CDR2 SVGAGI.

This clonotype was seen at least ten times. The rearrangement links TRBV30 to TRBJ2-1; tentative D call: TRBD2 (7 bases). This CDR3 region has 16 residues. Looked up from germline, CDR1 is GTSNPN and CDR2 is SVGIG (reference sequence). V lost 3 bases and J lost 9, with 24 bases in between. The CDR3 reads CAWRDVDGGRYVEQFF. The CDR3 DNA sequence: TGTGCCTGGAGGGATGTTGACGGGGGGCGTTACGTTGAGCAGTTCTTC.

This clonotype was counted ten times or more. The chain couples TRBV9 to TRBJ2-3; unclear D gene. This CDR3 spans 14 amino acids. V lost 0 bases, J lost 2 bases, and 7 bases lay in between. The germline V gene has CDR1 SGDLS and CDR2 YYNGEE. The CDR3 nucleotides are TGTGCCAGCAGCGTAGGCATCTTCACAGATACGCAGTATTTT. Amino acids: CASSVGIFTDTQYF.

Ten or more counts support this clonotype. This chain uses TRBV12-3 or TRBV12-4 with TRBJ2-7, with D uncertain. Trimming left V 3 bases short and J 2 bases short, with 8 bases between. There are 13 residues in the CDR3. CDR3 protein: CASSFGQPYEQYF. In DNA, the CDR3 is TGTGCCAGCAGTTTTGGGCAACCCTACGAGCAGTACTTC.